Sequencing of this TCR beta chain was carried out in a study of blood T cell repertoires in COVID-19. Overall study: COVID-19 samples collected from the United States, Italy and Spain covered acute and convalescent phases. PBMCs, B-cell-depleted T cells, or T cells provided the cDNA or gDNA that made up the material.

Original data processing: Nucleated cell counts were estimated from reference gene primer amplification. Profiling relied on immunoSEQ multiplex PCR, and the TCRdb table lists in-frame clones only, not all of them. V and J calls plus clone size are reproduced from that table; the DNA served to infer D and trimming. The profile shows 200,000 to 250,000 clones, about 89% of them singletons. Sequencing used peripheral blood. The TCR sequence derives from a woman between 55 and 75 years old who had recovered from COVID-19.

CDR3 nucleotides: TGTGCCAGCAGTTACAGACAGGGTAGCAATCAGCCCCAGCATTTT. Encoded protein: CASSYRQGSNQPQHF. This rearrangement joins TRBV6-5 to TRBJ1-5, with 7 bases lining up with TRBD1. The junction had 1 base not matched to a gene; V was cut back by 2 bases and J by 0 bases. The CDR3 spans 15 residues. Germline V gene sequence: CDR1 MNHEY, CDR2 SVGAGI.